Listed below are T cell receptor beta chains from one sample, sequenced in a study of a mutant IDH1 vaccine in newly diagnosed glioma. Antigens for these TCRs are unknown. TCRdb's table, derived via immunoSEQ multiplex PCR, lists solely in-frame clones and lacks some. The table includes about 56,000 clones, over 70% detected once. The material was PBMCs, obtained from a glioma patient whose treatment included an IDH1 peptide vaccine. These receptors came from a man aged 40-49 years with glioma. CDR3s include the opening cysteine and the closing phenylalanine or tryptophan. Fields, in order: clone size, V gene, J gene, D gene, CDR3 protein, CDR3 DNA. The D gene is left open where the match is weak. Not every row has a clone size; where given, it reads once, few, many or a size class.

NA	TRBV29-1	TRBJ2-7	NA	CSGSTGNYEQYF	TGCAGCGGATCGACAGGAAACTACGAGCAGTACTTC
NA	TRBV5-5	TRBJ1-5	NA	CASSFEGRQPQHF	TGTGCCAGCAGCTTTGAGGGCCGTCAGCCCCAGCATTTT
NA	TRBV5-1	TRBJ2-1	TRBD2	CASTQEGTSGYNEQFF	TGCGCCAGCACCCAAGAGGGGACTAGCGGCTACAATGAGCAGTTCTTC
NA	TRBV5-1	TRBJ2-3	NA	CASSLQGSHTDTQYF	TGCGCCAGCAGCTTGCAAGGCAGCCACACAGATACGCAGTATTTT
NA	TRBV9	TRBJ2-1	TRBD2	CASSTRLAGYNEQFF	TGTGCCAGCAGCACACGACTAGCGGGCTACAATGAGCAGTTCTTC
NA	TRBV27	TRBJ1-2	NA	CASSLRGYGYTF	TGTGCCAGCAGTTTACGAGGGTATGGCTACACCTTC
NA	TRBV4-3	TRBJ2-1	NA	CASSQGLADYNEQFF	TGCGCCAGCAGCCAAGGATTAGCGGATTACAATGAGCAGTTCTTC
NA	TRBV2	TRBJ2-3	TRBD2	CASSLSGLAGGAGNTDTQYF	TGTGCCAGCAGTCTCTCGGGACTAGCGGGAGGGGCAGGGAACACAGATACGCAGTATTTT
NA	TRBV10-3	TRBJ2-5	NA	CAIKGGWGQETQYF	TGTGCCATCAAGGGTGGGTGGGGCCAAGAGACCCAGTACTTC
NA	TRBV4-1	TRBJ2-3	TRBD2	CASSHPLAGAFDTQYF	TGCGCCAGCAGCCACCCTTTAGCGGGAGCGTTCGATACGCAGTATTTT
NA	TRBV5-1	TRBJ2-7	NA	CASSLGLAGTYEQYF	TGCGCCAGCAGCTTGGGGCTCGCAGGGACCTACGAGCAGTACTTC
NA	TRBV14	TRBJ2-5	NA	CASSQDYGSRETQYF	TGTGCCAGCAGCCAAGATTATGGAAGCCGGGAGACCCAGTACTTC
NA	TRBV27	TRBJ1-1	NA	CASSSGRVFRRVTEAFF	TGTGCCAGCAGTTCCGGACGGGTCTTCAGGCGGGTCACTGAAGCTTTCTTT
NA	TRBV7-2	TRBJ2-4	NA	CASSTNQAKNIQYF	TGTGCCAGCAGCACGAACCAGGCCAAAAACATTCAGTACTTC
NA	TRBV7-2	TRBJ1-2	NA	CASSLATDNYGYTF	TGTGCCAGCAGCTTAGCGACAGACAACTATGGCTACACCTTC
NA	TRBV14	TRBJ1-2	NA	CASSQDSRWGYTF	TGTGCCAGCAGCCAAGATTCCAGGTGGGGCTACACCTTC
NA	TRBV2	TRBJ2-1	TRBD1	CASEGTAYNNEQFF	TGTGCCAGCGAGGGGACAGCTTATAACAATGAGCAGTTCTTC
NA	TRBV7-2	TRBJ2-4	NA	CASSFPATDIQYF	TGTGCCAGCAGCTTCCCAGCTACGGACATTCAGTACTTC
NA	TRBV6-5	TRBJ2-7	NA	CASSEDRQAPEQYF	TGTGCCAGCAGTGAAGACCGACAGGCGCCTGAGCAGTACTTC
few	TRBV18	TRBJ2-7	TRBD1	CASSQSQGARYEQYF	TGTGCCAGCTCACAAAGCCAGGGGGCGCGGTACGAGCAGTACTTC
NA	TRBV13	TRBJ2-7	TRBD1	CASSLSATGIYEQYF	TGTGCCAGCAGCTTATCCGCGACAGGGATCTACGAGCAGTACTTC
once	TRBV15	TRBJ2-7	NA	CATSRDQLYEQYF	TGTGCCACCAGCAGAGATCAGTTATACGAGCAGTACTTC
NA	TRBV29-1	TRBJ1-1	NA	CSVLLNTEAFF	TGCAGCGTTCTCCTGAACACTGAAGCTTTCTTT
NA	TRBV5-6	TRBJ1-5	NA	CASRLWGGNQPQHF	TGTGCCAGCAGACTGTGGGGGGGCAATCAGCCCCAGCATTTT
NA	TRBV6-5	TRBJ2-3	TRBD2	CASSYSSGRAGDTQYF	TGTGCCAGCAGTTATTCTAGCGGGAGGGCCGGGGATACGCAGTATTTT
once	TRBV9	TRBJ2-1	NA	CASSVNLHSDNEQFF	TGTGCCAGCAGCGTAAACCTCCACTCCGACAATGAGCAGTTCTTC
NA	TRBV27	TRBJ1-4	NA	CASRGVATNEKLFF	TGTGCCAGCAGAGGGGTTGCAACTAATGAAAAACTGTTTTTT
medium-sized	TRBV19	TRBJ2-1	NA	CASRGVRDPGDEQFF	TGTGCCAGTAGGGGGGTCCGGGACCCAGGGGATGAGCAGTTCTTC